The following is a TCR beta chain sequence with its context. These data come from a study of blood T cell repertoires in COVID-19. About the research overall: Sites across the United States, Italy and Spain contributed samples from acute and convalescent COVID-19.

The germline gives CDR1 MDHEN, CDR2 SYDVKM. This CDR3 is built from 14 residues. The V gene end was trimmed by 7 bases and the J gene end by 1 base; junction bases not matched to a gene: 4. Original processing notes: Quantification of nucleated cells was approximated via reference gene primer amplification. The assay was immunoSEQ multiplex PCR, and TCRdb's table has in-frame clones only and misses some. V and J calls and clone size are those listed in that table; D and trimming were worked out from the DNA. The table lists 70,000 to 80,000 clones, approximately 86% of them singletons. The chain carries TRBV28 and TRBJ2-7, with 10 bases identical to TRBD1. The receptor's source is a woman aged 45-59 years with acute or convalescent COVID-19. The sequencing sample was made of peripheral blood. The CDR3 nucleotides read TGTGCCAGCACCCTGGACAGGGGGTCCTACGAGCAGTACTTC. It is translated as CASTLDRGSYEQYF.